A selection of T cell receptor beta chains follows, all from one sample in a study of neurological immune-mediated disorders. MiXCR, applied by TCRdb to the 5' RACE reads, yields one record per CDR3 protein. The table shows 66,000 or so distinct CDR3 sequences, with 4% to 6% occurring only once. Sample: PBMCs. The receptors shown here come from a woman aged 25 to 39 with multiple sclerosis. The CDR3 runs from the conserved cysteine through the conserved F or W.

length,V,CDR3
13,TRBV5-1,CASSSTGRTEAFF
14,TRBV5-6,CASSFGLSNQPQHF
15,TRBV5-5,CASSLPDIGTDTQYF
14,TRBV20-1,CSASEGRGANVLTF
17,TRBV3-1,CASSQSLAGGLMETQYF
15,TRBV28,CASRLPTGGGQPQNF
14,TRBV10-2,CATALASGANVLTF
12,TRBV4-2,CASSQVSETQFF
12,TRBV19,CASSTSRRPLHF
13,TRBV7-2,CASSLSLAGEQYF
13,TRBV9,CASSASSDYGYTF
12,TRBV20-1,CSARGPTLEAFF
15,TRBV7-9,CASSLAGRGAYTQYF
16,TRBV15,CATSRDPTGVSYEQYF
14,TRBV7-7,CPVGTADLNSPLHF
15,TRBV12-3/TRBV12-4,CASSPVNAWAYEQYF
13,TRBV20-1,CSASKGTPNEQFF
14,TRBV20-1,CSAKMTGAGQPQNF
14,TRBV5-1,CASSDSSGGETQYF
14,TRBV5-1,CASSPWGETDTQYF
15,TRBV12-3/TRBV12-4,CASSLDSQPNEKLFF
14,TRBV4-2,CASSQDLWGGAQYF
14,TRBV13,CASSSQEDNYGYTF
16,TRBV5-1,CASSLVAGARNTEAFF
11,TRBV6-1,CASRTGYEQYF
13,TRBV20-1,CSASHPGWAPLNF
15,TRBV4-2,CASSQEGRGPETQYF
11,TRBV9,CASSANNEQFF
14,TRBV20-1,CSASFGGGKDTQYF
14,TRBV14,CASSQGQYNSPLHF
15,TRBV5-1,CASSSLRGRMETQYF
15,TRBV18,CASPPPESRGHEQYF
13,TRBV12-3/TRBV12-4,CASSQDYNSPLHF
13,TRBV12-3/TRBV12-4,CASSLGGGQPQHF
13,TRBV27,CASSWTSADTQYF
15,TRBV20-1,CSASPEGSYNSPLHF
13,TRBV7-2,CASSNELNTEAFF
14,TRBV20-1,CSARRAGLGYEQYF
14,TRBV29-1,CSVADRQGNTEAFF
12,TRBV12-3/TRBV12-4,CASSLTGVEQFF
15,TRBV28,CASSLARRPRDEQFF
13,TRBV29-1,CSVARDLREEQYF
14,TRBV5-1,CASSPGRAADGYTF
15,TRBV20-1,CSAGDGGRVTDTQYF